Sequencing of this T cell receptor (beta chain) was carried out in a study of shared clonotypes between healthy human individuals. The study's findings and limits: Generation probabilities of non-shared clonotypes were lower (relative to those shared by all four donors).

Here immunoSEQ multiplex PCR was the method, and the copy in TCRdb shows in-frame clones only, minus some. The sample has hundreds of thousands of clones; about 92% are singletons. Details on this clone: Its antigen is unknown.

Positive CCR7 selection of CD45RO-negative cells yielded the naive CD8 cells, and terminally differentiated effector memory CD45RA+ cells were excluded. Germline V CDR1 and CDR2: SQVTM, ANQGSEA. The ends were cut back, 4 bases at V and 2 bases at J, with 13 bases in the middle. The CDR3 extends over 14 amino acids. The specimen was naive CD8+ T cells sorted from blood. V usage is TRBV29-1 and J usage is TRBJ2-3; TRBD2 is a possible D gene (6 bases). The sequence was obtained from a man aged 25-45 years in good health. CDR3 sequence (DNA): TGCAGCGTTGCCCCGGGAGTGTCCACAGATACGCAGTATTTT. It translates to CSVAPGVSTDTQYF.